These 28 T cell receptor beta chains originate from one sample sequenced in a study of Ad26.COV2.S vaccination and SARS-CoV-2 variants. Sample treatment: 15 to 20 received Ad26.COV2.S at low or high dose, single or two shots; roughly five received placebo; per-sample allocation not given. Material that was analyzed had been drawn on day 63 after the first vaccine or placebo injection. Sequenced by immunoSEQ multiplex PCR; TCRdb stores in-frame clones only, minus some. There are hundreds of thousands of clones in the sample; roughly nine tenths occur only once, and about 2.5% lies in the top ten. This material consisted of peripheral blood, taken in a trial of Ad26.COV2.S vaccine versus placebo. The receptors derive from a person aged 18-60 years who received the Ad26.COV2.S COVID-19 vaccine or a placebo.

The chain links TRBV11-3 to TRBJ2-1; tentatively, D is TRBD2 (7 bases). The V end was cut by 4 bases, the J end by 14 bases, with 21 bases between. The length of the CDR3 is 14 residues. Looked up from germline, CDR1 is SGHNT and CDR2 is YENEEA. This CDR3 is CASSSGGPFSPEFF. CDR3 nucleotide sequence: TGTGCCAGCAGCTCCGGGGGGCCTTTCTCGCCTGAGTTCTTC.

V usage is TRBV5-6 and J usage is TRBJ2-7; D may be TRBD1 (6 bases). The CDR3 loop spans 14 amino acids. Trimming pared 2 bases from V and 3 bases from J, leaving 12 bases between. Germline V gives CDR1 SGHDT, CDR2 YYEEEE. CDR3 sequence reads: CASSFLDRNYEQYF. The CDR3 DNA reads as TGTGCCAGCAGCTTTTTGGACAGAAACTACGAGCAGTACTTC.

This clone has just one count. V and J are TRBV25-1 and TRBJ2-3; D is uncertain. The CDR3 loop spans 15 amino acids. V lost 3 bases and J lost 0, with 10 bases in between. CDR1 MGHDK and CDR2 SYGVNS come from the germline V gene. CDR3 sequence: CASSDYSRSTDTQYF. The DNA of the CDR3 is TGTGCCAGCAGTGATTATAGCCGGAGCACAGATACGCAGTATTTT. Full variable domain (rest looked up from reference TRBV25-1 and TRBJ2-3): EADIYQTPRYLVIGTGKKITLECSQTMGHDKMYWYQQDPGMELHLIHYSYGVNSTEKGDLSSESTVSRIRTEHFPLTLESARPSHTSQYLCASSDYSRSTDTQYFGPGTRLTVL.

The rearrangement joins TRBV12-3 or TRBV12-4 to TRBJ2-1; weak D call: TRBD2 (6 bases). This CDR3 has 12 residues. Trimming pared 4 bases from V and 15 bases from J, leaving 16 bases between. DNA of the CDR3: TGTGCCAGCAGTTACCCCCGGGGGTCTGCGTTCTTC. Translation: CASSYPRGSAFF.

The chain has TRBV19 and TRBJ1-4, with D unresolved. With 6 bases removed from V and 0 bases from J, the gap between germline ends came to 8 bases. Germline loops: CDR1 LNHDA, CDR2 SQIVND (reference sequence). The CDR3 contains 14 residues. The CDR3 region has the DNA TGTGCCAGTAGGGACGGAGCAACTAATGAAAAACTGTTTTTT. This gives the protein CASRDGATNEKLFF.

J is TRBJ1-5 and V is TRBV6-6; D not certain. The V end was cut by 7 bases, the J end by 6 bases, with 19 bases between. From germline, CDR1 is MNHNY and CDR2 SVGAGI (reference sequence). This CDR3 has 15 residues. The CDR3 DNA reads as TGTGCCAGCACCATTTCGAGGGAAGGGTTTCAGCCCCAGCATTTT. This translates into CASTISREGFQPQHF.

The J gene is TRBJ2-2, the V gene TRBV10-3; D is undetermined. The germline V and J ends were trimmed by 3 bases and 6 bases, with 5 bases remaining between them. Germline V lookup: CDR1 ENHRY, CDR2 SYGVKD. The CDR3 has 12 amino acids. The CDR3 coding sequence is TGTGCCATCAGTGACAGCTCCGGGGAGCTGTTTTTT. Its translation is CAISDSSGELFF.

The CDR3 region is CASSVAGLAGGDQETQYF. As DNA, the CDR3 is TGTGCCAGCAGCGTAGCGGGACTAGCGGGGGGGGACCAAGAGACCCAGTACTTC. V gene TRBV9 combines with J gene TRBJ2-5, with TRBD2 matching 16 bases. Trimming at V came to 0 bases and at J to 0 bases, leaving 2 bases not matched to a gene. Germline V gives CDR1 SGDLS, CDR2 YYNGEE. This CDR3 spans 18 amino acids.

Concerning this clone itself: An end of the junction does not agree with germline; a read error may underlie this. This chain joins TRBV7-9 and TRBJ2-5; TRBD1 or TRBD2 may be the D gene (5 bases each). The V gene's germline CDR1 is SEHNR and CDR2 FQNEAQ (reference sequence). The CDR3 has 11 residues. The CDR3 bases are TGTGCCAGCAGCTTGGGAGCTGGGGCCGACTTC. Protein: CASSLGAGADF. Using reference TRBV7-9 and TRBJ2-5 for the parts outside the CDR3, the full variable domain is DTGVSQNPRHKITKRGQNVTFRCDPISEHNRLYWYRQTLGQGPEFLTYFQNEAQLEKSRLLSDRFSAERPKGSFSTLEIQRTEQGDSAMYLCASSLGAGADFGPGTRLLVL.

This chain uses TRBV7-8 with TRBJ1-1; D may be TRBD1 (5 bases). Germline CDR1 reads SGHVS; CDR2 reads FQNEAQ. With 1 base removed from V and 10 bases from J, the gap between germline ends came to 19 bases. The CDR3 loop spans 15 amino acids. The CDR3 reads CASSLVQAGARTAFF. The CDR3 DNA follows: TGTGCCAGCAGCTTAGTGCAGGCTGGGGCCCGTACAGCTTTCTTT.

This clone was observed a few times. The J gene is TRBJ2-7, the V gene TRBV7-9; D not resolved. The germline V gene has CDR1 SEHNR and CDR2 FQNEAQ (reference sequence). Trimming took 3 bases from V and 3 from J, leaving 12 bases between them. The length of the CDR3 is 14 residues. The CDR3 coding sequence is TGTGCCAGCAGCTTGTCCCTAGGTTACTACGAGCAGTACTTC. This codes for CASSLSLGYYEQYF.

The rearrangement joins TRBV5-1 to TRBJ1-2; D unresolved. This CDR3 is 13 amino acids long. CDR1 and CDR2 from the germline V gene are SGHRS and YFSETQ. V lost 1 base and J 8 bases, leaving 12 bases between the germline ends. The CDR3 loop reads CASSLLGNEGYTF. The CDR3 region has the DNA TGCGCCAGCAGCTTGCTTGGCAATGAGGGCTACACCTTC. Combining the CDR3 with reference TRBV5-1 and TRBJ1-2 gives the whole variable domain KAGVTQTPRYLIKTRGQQVTLSCSPISGHRSVSWYQQTPGQGLQFLFEYFSETQRNKGNFPGRFSGRQFSNSRSEMNVSTLELGDSALYLCASSLLGNEGYTFGSGTRLTVV.

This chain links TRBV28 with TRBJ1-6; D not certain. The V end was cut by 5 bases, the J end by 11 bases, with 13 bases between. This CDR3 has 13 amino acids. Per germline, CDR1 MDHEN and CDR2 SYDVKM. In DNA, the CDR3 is TGTGCCAGCAGTGGCCAGACGGGCACACCCCTCCACTTT. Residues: CASSGQTGTPLHF.

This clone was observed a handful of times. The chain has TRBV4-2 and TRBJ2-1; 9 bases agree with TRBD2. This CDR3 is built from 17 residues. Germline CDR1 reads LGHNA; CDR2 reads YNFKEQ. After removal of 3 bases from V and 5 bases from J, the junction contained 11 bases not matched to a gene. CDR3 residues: CASSQPVSGGRDNEQFF. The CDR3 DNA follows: TGTGCCAGCAGCCAGCCAGTCAGTGGCGGGAGGGACAATGAGCAGTTCTTC.

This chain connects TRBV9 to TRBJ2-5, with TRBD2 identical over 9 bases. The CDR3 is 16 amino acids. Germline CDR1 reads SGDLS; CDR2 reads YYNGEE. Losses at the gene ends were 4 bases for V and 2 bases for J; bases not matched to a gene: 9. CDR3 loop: CASSRSLAGRQETQYF. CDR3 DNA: TGTGCCAGCAGCAGATCGCTAGCGGGAAGACAAGAGACCCAGTACTTC.

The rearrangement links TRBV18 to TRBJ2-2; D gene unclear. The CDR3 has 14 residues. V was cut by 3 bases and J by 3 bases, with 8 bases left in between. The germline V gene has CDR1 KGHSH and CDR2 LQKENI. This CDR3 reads CASSPYPDTGELFF. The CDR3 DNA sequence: TGTGCCAGCTCACCTTACCCGGACACCGGGGAGCTGTTTTTT.

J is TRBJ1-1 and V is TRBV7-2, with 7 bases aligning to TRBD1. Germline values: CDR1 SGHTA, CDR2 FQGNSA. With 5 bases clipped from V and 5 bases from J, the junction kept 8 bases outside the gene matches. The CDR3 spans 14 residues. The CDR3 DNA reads TGTGCCAGCAGCAAGGGACGGACAGGAACTGAAGCTTTCTTT. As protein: CASSKGRTGTEAFF.

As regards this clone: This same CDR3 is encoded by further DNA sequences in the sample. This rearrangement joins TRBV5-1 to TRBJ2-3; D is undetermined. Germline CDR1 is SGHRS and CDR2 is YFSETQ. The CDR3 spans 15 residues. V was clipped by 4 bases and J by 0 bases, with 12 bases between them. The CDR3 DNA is TGCGCCAGCAGCCTAGGACGCACCAGCACAGATACGCAGTATTTT. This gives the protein CASSLGRTSTDTQYF.

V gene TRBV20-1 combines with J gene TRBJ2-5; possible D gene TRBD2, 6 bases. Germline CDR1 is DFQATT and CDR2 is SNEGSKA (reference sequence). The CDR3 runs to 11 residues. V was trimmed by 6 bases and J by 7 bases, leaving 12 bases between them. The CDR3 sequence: CSASGGATQYF. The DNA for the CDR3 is TGCAGTGCGTCGGGCGGGGCGACCCAGTACTTC.

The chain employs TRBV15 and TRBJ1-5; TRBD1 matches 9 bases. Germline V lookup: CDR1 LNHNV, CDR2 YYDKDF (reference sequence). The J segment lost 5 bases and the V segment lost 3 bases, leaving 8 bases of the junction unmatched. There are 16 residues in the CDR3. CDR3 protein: CATSRARDREDQPQHF. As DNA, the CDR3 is TGTGCCACCAGCAGGGCCCGGGACAGGGAAGATCAGCCCCAGCATTTT.

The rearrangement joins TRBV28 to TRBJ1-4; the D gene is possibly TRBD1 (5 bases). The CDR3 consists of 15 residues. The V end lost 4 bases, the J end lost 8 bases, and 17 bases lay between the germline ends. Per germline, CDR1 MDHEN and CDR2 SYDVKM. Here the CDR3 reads CASSSHGPGPEKLFF. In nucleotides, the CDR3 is TGTGCCAGCAGTTCCCACGGGCCGGGACCCGAAAAACTGTTTTTT.

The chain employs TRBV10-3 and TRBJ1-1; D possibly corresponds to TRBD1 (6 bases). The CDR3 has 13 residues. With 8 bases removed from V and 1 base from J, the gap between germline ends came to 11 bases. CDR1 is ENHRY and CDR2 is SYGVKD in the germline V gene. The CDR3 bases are TGTGCCATCCGCATGGACAGGAACACTGAAGCTTTCTTT. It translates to CAIRMDRNTEAFF.

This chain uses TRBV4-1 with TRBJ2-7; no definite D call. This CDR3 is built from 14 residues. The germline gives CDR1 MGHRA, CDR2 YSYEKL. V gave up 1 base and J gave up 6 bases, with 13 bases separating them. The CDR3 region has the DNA TGCGCCAGCAGCCAAGGACCTGTAGTGGGCGAGCAGTACGTC. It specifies CASSQGPVVGEQYV.

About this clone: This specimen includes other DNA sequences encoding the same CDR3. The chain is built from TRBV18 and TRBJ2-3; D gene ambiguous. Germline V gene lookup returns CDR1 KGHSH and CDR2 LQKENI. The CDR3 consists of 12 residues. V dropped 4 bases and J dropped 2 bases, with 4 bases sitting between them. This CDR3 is CASSLSTDTQYF. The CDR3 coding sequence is TGTGCCAGCTCACTCTCCACAGATACGCAGTATTTT.

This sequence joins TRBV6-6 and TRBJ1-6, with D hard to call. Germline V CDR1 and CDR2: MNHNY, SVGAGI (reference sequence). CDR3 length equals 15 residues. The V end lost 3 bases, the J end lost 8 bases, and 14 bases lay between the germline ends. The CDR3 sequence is CASSYRRVTDSPLHF. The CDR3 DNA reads TGTGCCAGCAGTTATAGGAGGGTCACTGATTCACCCCTCCACTTT.

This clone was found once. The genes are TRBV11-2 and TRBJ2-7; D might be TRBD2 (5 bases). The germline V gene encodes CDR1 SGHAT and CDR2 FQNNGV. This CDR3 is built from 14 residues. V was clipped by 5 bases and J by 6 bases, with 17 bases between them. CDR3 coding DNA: TGTGCCAGCAGCCCCCGGGGTCCAGAGGGCGAGCAGTACGTC. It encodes CASSPRGPEGEQYV.

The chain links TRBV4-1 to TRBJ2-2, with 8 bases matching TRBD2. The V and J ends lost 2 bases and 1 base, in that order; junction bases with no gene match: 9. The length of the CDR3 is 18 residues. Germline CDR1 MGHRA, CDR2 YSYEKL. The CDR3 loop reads CASSQRPSGQENTGELFF. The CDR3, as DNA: TGCGCCAGCAGCCAACGGCCTAGCGGGCAGGAGAACACCGGGGAGCTGTTTTTT.

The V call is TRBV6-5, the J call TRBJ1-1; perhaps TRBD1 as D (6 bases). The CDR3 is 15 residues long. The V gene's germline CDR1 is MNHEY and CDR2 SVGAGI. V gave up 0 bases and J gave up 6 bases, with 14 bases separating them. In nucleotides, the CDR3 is TGTGCCAGCAGTTACTCGGGGGCACAGGGCTCTGAAGCTTTCTTT. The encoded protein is CASSYSGAQGSEAFF.